This T cell receptor beta chain was sequenced in a study of identical twins. TCRdb passed the 5' RACE reads through MiXCR, listing each CDR3 protein once. The table shows 690,000 or so distinct CDR3 sequences, with 5.5% to 6.5% occurring only once. V dropped 0 bases and J dropped 8; count of bases not matched to a gene: 3. The CDR3 spans 13 residues. At least ten counts were recorded for this clonotype. This TCR was sampled from a man younger than 35 in good health. Sequencing was performed on naive T cells sorted from blood. J is TRBJ1-2 and V is TRBV12-3 or TRBV12-4; 7 bases agree with TRBD1. CDR3 loop: CASSLAGGRGYTF. The CDR3, as DNA: TGTGCCAGCAGTTTAGCAGGGGGCAGAGGCTACACCTTC.